The 15 T cell receptor beta chains given below trace back to one sample, sequenced in a study of beta chain features in type 1 diabetes. Study-level findings and limits: TCRB CDR3s were moderately but significantly shorter in Type 1 diabetes patients in all four CD4+ subsets.

Expressed TCRB transcripts were sequenced because the isolated RNA had all been reverse transcribed beforehand. Measured with immunoSEQ multiplex PCR; TCRdb has only the in-frame clones, and not every one. The repertoire holds 200,000 to 250,000 clones, with approximately 14% as singletons. Their antigens remain unidentified. Specimen: naive CD4+ T cells from blood. Every receptor here comes from a man aged 25 to 40 with type 1 diabetes.

This rearrangement joins TRBV2 to TRBJ2-5; 9 bases align to TRBD2. The CDR3 is 14 residues long. Germline CDR1 SNHLY, CDR2 FYNNEI. With 4 bases clipped from V and 5 bases from J, the junction kept 5 bases outside the gene matches. Here the CDR3 reads CASSVAGGSETQYF. CDR3 coding DNA: TGTGCCAGCAGTGTGGCGGGAGGGTCGGAGACCCAGTACTTC.

This clone was seen only a few times. Written as DNA, the CDR3 is TGTGCCAGCAGTTTAGAGGGACTATACAATGAGCAGTTCTTC. Its translation is CASSLEGLYNEQFF. This rearrangement joins TRBV27 to TRBJ2-1; 7 bases line up with TRBD2. This CDR3 is 14 amino acids long. In germline, CDR1 is MNHEY, CDR2 SMNVEV (reference sequence). The V gene end was trimmed by 2 bases and the J gene end by 4 bases; junction bases not matched to a gene: 2.

CDR3 DNA sequence: TGCAGCGCACGACAGGGGTTGAACACTGAAGCTTTCTTT. This codes for CSARQGLNTEAFF. The rearrangement links TRBV29-1 to TRBJ1-1; 8 bases agree with TRBD1. V lost 7 bases, J lost 0 bases, and 4 bases stayed unmatched. This CDR3 comprises 13 residues. Germline CDR1 SQVTM, CDR2 ANQGSEA.

V usage is TRBV11-1 and J usage is TRBJ2-7, with TRBD1 matching over 8 bases. CDR1 is SGHAT and CDR2 is FQDESV in the germline V gene (reference sequence). J was trimmed by 2 bases and V by 5 bases; bases with no gene match: 8. The CDR3 is 15 residues long. CDR3 DNA sequence: TGTGCCAGCAGCCTCGGACAGGGAGATACCTACGAGCAGTACTTC. This codes for CASSLGQGDTYEQYF. Drawing the rest from reference TRBV11-1 and TRBJ2-7, the complete variable domain is EAEVAQSPRYKITEKSQAVAFWCDPISGHATLYWYRQILGQGPELLVQFQDESVVDDSQLPKDRFSAERLKGVDSTLKIQPAELGDSAMYLCASSLGQGDTYEQYFGPGTRLTVT.

V is TRBV25-1 and J is TRBJ2-7, with 7 bases aligning to TRBD1. V lost 7 bases to trimming and J lost 6 bases; unmatched junction nucleotides: 6. The CDR3 totals 12 residues. CDR1 is MGHDK and CDR2 is SYGVNS in the germline V gene. The chain's CDR3 is CASNSGGSEQYF. In DNA form, the CDR3 reads TGTGCCAGCAATTCAGGGGGATCCGAGCAGTACTTC.

The chain has TRBV2 and TRBJ2-2; the match to TRBD2 covers 8 bases. This CDR3 has 17 residues. Germline CDR1 reads SNHLY; CDR2 reads FYNNEI. V lost 6 bases to trimming and J lost 1 base; unmatched junction nucleotides: 10. CDR3 in amino acids: CASRAGVSGMNTGELFF. CDR3 DNA: TGTGCCAGCAGAGCAGGCGTTAGCGGGATGAACACCGGGGAGCTGTTTTTT.

The sample holds a few counts of this clone. The rearrangement joins TRBV10-3 to TRBJ2-7; TRBD2 matches at 9 bases. Unmatched junction bases numbered 3, after V lost 4 bases and J lost 2 bases. The CDR3 has 14 amino acids. Germline CDR1 is ENHRY and CDR2 is SYGVKD. The CDR3 loop is CAISGLAATYEQYF. CDR3 coding DNA: TGTGCCATCAGTGGACTAGCGGCTACCTACGAGCAGTACTTC.

The gene calls are TRBV4-1 and TRBJ1-3; TRBD1 agrees at 7 bases. Germline V gene sequence: CDR1 MGHRA, CDR2 YSYEKL. V shed 2 bases, J shed 4 bases, and the junction held 5 bases outside the gene matches. The CDR3 contains 15 residues. CDR3 amino acids: CASSQTDRVGNTIYF. The CDR3 DNA reads as TGCGCCAGCAGCCAAACAGACAGGGTCGGAAACACCATATATTTT.

The chain couples TRBV2 to TRBJ1-6, with a possible D match to TRBD1 (5 bases). The germline gives CDR1 SNHLY, CDR2 FYNNEI. The CDR3 extends over 12 amino acids. Between the trimmed V and J ends, which lost 3 bases and 12 bases, there was a span of 9 bases. For the CDR3, the DNA is TGTGCCAGCAGTGATTTGGGGCAACCCCTCCACTTT. Amino acid sequence: CASSDLGQPLHF.

This clone was observed a handful of times. As DNA, the CDR3 is TGCAGCGTTGACCCTCTCGGCGGGGCAGGTCCGAACACTGAAGCTTTCTTT. Protein: CSVDPLGGAGPNTEAFF. The chain recombines TRBV29-1 with TRBJ1-1; tentatively, D is TRBD1 (5 bases). Deletions cut 3 bases from V and 1 base from J, with 21 bases between. The CDR3 length is 17 residues. CDR1 SQVTM and CDR2 ANQGSEA come from the germline V gene. Full variable domain (rest looked up from reference TRBV29-1 and TRBJ1-1): SAVISQKPSRDICQRGTSLTIQCQVDSQVTMMFWYRQQPGQSLTLIATANQGSEATYESGFVIDKFPISRPNLTFSTLTVSNMSPEDSSIYLCSVDPLGGAGPNTEAFFGQGTRLTVV.

V usage is TRBV4-1 and J usage is TRBJ2-6; 7 bases are a match to TRBD1. Germline-derived CDR1 and CDR2 are MGHRA and YSYEKL. V was pared by 4 bases and J by 0 bases, with 9 bases of the junction left unmatched. This CDR3 region has 18 residues. CDR3 in DNA: TGCGCCAGCAGCCTTAACCGGGACAGTATCTCTGGGGCCAACGTCCTGACTTTC. Amino acids: CASSLNRDSISGANVLTF.

J is TRBJ2-5 and V is TRBV18, with a weak D call TRBD1 (6 bases). This CDR3 is 16 amino acids long. CDR1 and CDR2 from the germline V gene are KGHSH and LQKENI. V lost 3 bases to trimming and J lost 4 bases, with 18 bases between them. CDR3 protein: CASSPQIGQPGETQYF. The CDR3 nucleotides read TGTGCCAGCTCACCGCAAATCGGACAGCCGGGAGAGACCCAGTACTTC.

The rearrangement uses TRBV5-1 and TRBJ2-1, with 10 bases matching TRBD2. The CDR3 is made up of 17 amino acids. From germline, CDR1 is SGHRS and CDR2 YFSETQ. V lost 0 bases and J lost 0; bases outside the gene matches: 3. The CDR3 sequence: CASSLAPSGGSYNEQFF. CDR3 sequence (DNA): TGCGCCAGCAGCTTGGCCCCTAGCGGGGGCTCCTACAATGAGCAGTTCTTC.

V usage is TRBV11-1 and J usage is TRBJ2-1, with TRBD2 matching over 9 bases. The CDR3 is 15 amino acids. From germline, CDR1 is SGHAT and CDR2 FQDESV (reference sequence). V shed 5 bases, J shed 1 base, and the junction held 3 bases outside the gene matches. The CDR3 spells CASSETSGSYNEQFF. The CDR3 DNA is TGTGCCAGCAGCGAGACTAGCGGTTCCTACAATGAGCAGTTCTTC. The variable domain in full, completed from reference TRBV11-1 and TRBJ2-1, reads EAEVAQSPRYKITEKSQAVAFWCDPISGHATLYWYRQILGQGPELLVQFQDESVVDDSQLPKDRFSAERLKGVDSTLKIQPAELGDSAMYLCASSETSGSYNEQFFGPGTRLTVL.

The chain employs TRBV30 and TRBJ2-3; 7 bases are a match to TRBD1. Germline V gene data show CDR1 as GTSNPN and CDR2 as SVGIG (reference sequence). The V gene end was trimmed by 7 bases and the J gene end by 2 bases; junction bases not matched to a gene: 9. This CDR3 region has 14 residues. This CDR3 reads CALDDRVFTDTQYF. The CDR3 nucleotides read TGTGCCTTGGACGACAGGGTTTTCACAGATACGCAGTATTTT.